This T cell receptor (beta chain) was identified in a study of T-cell memory formation after mild COVID-19. Study summary: Among the donors, TCR clusters were largely specific to each donor. Study findings and constraints: Some clones that responded were present in memory (sampled pre-infection), which suggests cross-reactive memory joined.

From 5'RACE with constant-segment primers came TCR alpha and TCR beta cDNA libraries that carried sample barcodes and UMIs. TCRdb re-derived calls from the 5' RACE reads in MiXCR, one entry per CDR3 protein. The repertoire holds approximately 340,000 distinct CDR3 sequences, about a sixth seen once, with about a fifth in the top ten. In regard to this clonotype: Its antigen is as yet unknown.

CDR1 and CDR2 from the germline V gene are SGHRS and YFSETQ. The CDR3 length is 16 residues. V was cut by 3 bases and J by 3 bases, with 19 bases left in between. Input material: PBMCs or a T cell subset sorted from them (not recorded which). This TCR derives from a man aged 18-30 years who had mild COVID-19 (a few samples of this study predate the infection). Cell type and time point are not known. The V call is TRBV5-1, the J call TRBJ2-7, with D perhaps matching TRBD1 (6 bases). DNA of the CDR3: TGCGCCAGCAGCTGGGCTGGACAGCCCGGGGACTACGAGCAGTACTTC. Translated, it gives CASSWAGQPGDYEQYF.